The subject of this entry is one T cell receptor (beta chain). This clonotype came up a few times. Its antigen specificity is not known. The record has no base qualities; no much larger clone is one base away. These data originate in a study of human T cells and chemical hapten exposure (dated by TCRdb to about 2021). For the study in its entirety: For sensitization, 2% DPC in acetone was applied to a 2 cm by 2 cm area of upper inner arm skin. Alopecia areata with under or over 50% scalp involvement, alopecia totalis and alopecia universalis were represented in the patient cohort, which was mostly female. Blood samples were taken from patients before sensitization (week 0) and then at 2, 6 and about 24 weeks after DPC sensitization. About 27 alopecia patients gave blood for TCR sequencing at one to four time points (pre-sensitization, 2, 6 and 24 weeks). Libraries were pooled for sequencing, and per-sample TCR yields varied mainly because of small differences in library volumes within the pool. Patch testing was done on the upper back using Finn chambers containing 0.01% DPC, and results were scored after 6 days according to International Contact Dermatitis Research Group standards. Throughout the approximately 24-week study period, patients were also given weekly therapeutic DPC doses on the scalp. In alopecia patients, the study followed how the peripheral blood TCR repertoire changed in vivo over primary and secondary sensitization to diphenylcyclopropenone (DPC), a hapten. What the authors observed across the whole study: Repeated subsampling changed both the strength of the expansion versus patch-test correlation and the threshold at which that correlation became significant. Because every patient had alopecia, a presumed autoimmune disease, the patients' immune response might differ from that of healthy individuals. Compared with pre-sensitization or healthy control sets, expanded TCRs formed significantly more large CDR3 similarity clusters, which is consistent with antigen-driven responses. DPC sensitization did not change the number of TCRs with a frequency above 1 in 1000, and there was no evidence of changes in global repertoire structure. The number of PT1 expanded TCRs positively correlated with patch test score, significant at thresholds 8, 16 and 32 but not 4.

CDR3 length: 14 amino acids, cysteine to phenylalanine. The sequence is cut down to CDR3 DNA, 42 bases in frame from base 1. V gives up 1 base and J gives up 4 bases, and the segment between their germline ends measures 9 bases. CDR1 and CDR2, per the germline V gene, are SGHTA and FQGNSA. The meaning of the sample's time point label: pre-sensitization, week 0. The treatment or condition label for this specimen denotes: therapeutic diphenylcyclopropenone sensitization with weekly scalp DPC. At each patch-test visit, blood was drawn before the patch test was applied. Patients were considered eligible if aged 18 to 70, diagnosed with alopecia and deemed suitable for DPC therapy, and patients were excluded if pregnant. Unfractionated whole blood was collected in Tempus Blood RNA tubes, and total RNA was extracted from that blood. The method was RACE. For sequencing, a NextSeq 500 was employed. During library preparation, unique molecular identifiers were attached to individual cDNA molecules so that TCRs could be counted in a quantitative, reproducible way. Each blood RNA sample was used to sequence both TCR alpha and TCR beta chains. Regarding the original processing steps: A median of about 100,000 TCRs per sample was observed, with a range of roughly 20,000 to 750,000. V, J and CDR3 annotation of the TCR reads was performed with the Decombinator software suite. Every sample was subsampled to the same number of TCRs (28,000) for the PS versus PT1 abundance plots. Expanded TCRs were defined as absent before sensitization and observed at least eight times at the 2-week time point. TCRdb reprocessed the public reads (quality trimming at Q25 with fastp, clone calling with MiXCR) and kept in-frame beta chains. Merged by CDR3 protein, the rows form single entries marked with the most common genes and DNA. The V and J calls were not made by the authors but by TCRdb's processing. Within this sample are tens of thousands of distinct CDR3 sequences, with about 9.2% of them counted one time only. The leading ten clones occupy 11% to 15% of the sample.

The sample here was whole blood, taken in connection with sensitization to the hapten diphenylcyclopropenone (DPC). The V gene is TRBV7-2 and the J gene is TRBJ2-3, with TRBD1 as a weak D call on 6 bases. The sequence derives from a woman aged 40 to 50 with alopecia areata. Some clones in this sample may be carry-over from other donors' samples. CDR3 region: CASSLEPGADTQYF. In nucleotides, the sequence is TGTGCCAGCAGCTTAGAGCCAGGGGCAGATACGCAGTATTTT. Outside the CDR3, residues come from the reference TRBV7-2 and TRBJ2-3 proteins, so the full variable domain is: GAGVSQSPSNKVTEKGKDVELRCDPISGHTALYWYRQSLGQGLEFLIYFQGNSAPDKSGLPSDRFSAERTGGSVSTLTIQRTQQEDSAVYLCASSLEPGADTQYFGPGTRLTVL.